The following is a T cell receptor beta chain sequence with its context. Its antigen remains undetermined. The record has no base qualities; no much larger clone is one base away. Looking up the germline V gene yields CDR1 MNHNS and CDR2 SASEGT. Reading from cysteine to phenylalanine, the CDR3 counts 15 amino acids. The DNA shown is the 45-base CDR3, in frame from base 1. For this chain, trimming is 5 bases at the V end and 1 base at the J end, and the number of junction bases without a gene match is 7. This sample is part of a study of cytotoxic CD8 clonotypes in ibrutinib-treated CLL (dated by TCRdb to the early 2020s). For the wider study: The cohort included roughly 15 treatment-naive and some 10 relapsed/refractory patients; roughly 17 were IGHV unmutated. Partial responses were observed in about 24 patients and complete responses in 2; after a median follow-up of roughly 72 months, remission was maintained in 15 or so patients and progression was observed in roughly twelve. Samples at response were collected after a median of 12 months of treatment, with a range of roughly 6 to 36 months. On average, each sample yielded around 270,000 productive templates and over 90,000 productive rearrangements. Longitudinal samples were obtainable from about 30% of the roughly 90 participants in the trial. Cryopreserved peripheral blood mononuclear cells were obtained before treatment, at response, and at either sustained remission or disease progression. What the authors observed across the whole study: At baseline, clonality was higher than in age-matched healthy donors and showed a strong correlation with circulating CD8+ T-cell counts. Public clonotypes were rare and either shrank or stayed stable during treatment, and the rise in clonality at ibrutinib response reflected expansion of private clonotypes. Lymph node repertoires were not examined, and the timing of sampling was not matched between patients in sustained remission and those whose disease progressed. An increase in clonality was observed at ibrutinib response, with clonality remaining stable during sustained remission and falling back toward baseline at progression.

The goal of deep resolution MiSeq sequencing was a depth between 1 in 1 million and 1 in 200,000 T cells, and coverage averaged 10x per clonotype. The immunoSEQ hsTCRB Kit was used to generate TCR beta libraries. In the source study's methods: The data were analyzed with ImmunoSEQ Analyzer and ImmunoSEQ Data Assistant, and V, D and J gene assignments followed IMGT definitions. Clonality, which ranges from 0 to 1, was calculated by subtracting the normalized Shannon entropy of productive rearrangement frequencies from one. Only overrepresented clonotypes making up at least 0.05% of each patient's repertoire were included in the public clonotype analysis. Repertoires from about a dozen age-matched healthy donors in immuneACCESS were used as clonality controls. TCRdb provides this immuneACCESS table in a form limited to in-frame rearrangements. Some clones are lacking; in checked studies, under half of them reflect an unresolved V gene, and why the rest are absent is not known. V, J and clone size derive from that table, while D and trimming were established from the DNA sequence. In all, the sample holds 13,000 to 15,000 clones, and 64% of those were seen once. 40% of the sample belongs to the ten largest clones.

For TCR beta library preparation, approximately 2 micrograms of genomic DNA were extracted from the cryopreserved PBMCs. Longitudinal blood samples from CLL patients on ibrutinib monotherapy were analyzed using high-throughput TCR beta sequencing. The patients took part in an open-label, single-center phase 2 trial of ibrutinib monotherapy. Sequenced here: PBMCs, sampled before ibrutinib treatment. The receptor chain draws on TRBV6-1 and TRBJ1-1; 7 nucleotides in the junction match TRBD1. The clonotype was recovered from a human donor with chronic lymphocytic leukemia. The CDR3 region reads CASSKYRGANTEAFF. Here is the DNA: TGTGCCAGCAGTAAATACAGGGGAGCGAACACTGAAGCTTTCTTT.